The entry below describes one T cell receptor (beta chain). The target antigen is unknown. This entry comes from a study of shared clonotypes between healthy human individuals. As processed by the authors: Owing to the provision of junction-only sequences devoid of quality scores by immunoSEQ, filtering differed. Sequencing was performed with immunoSEQ multiplex PCR; in TCRdb, only in-frame clones are kept and a portion is missing. V and J calls and clone size are those listed in that table; D and trimming were worked out from the DNA. The sample contains a few hundred thousand clones, around 86% of which appear only once. V was clipped by 7 bases and J by 7 bases; unmatched bases: 16. The CDR3 length is 15 residues. CDR1 and CDR2 (germline): SNHLY, FYNNEI. Findings of the study overall: Of the naive CD4 clonotypes, around 4.8% were shared across several donors.

The source is a man between 18 and 29 years old in good health. V gene TRBV2 combines with J gene TRBJ2-7; 7 nucleotides align to TRBD2. Source material: memory CD8+ T cells sorted from blood. Subset indicated: CD45RO+ cells pooled with CCR7-negative TemRA cells. CDR3 coding DNA: TGTGCCAGCAAGCCTCGGGACTACCCTCTCTCTGAGCAGTACTTC. This encodes CASKPRDYPLSEQYF.